This T cell receptor beta chain was sequenced in a study of T cells in tuberculosis (dated by TCRdb to 2017 to 2018). In terms of the full investigation: To characterize T cells specific for the mycobacterial lipid antigen glucose monomycolate (GMM), the study used CD1B tetramers together with high-throughput TCR immunosequencing. With 9 to 10 people per group, a South African clinical cohort compared IGRA-negative adolescents, IGRA-positive adolescents with latent tuberculosis, and adults with active tuberculosis. PBMC from active tuberculosis patients were archived either before standard anti-tuberculosis treatment began or within 7 days of the start of that treatment. Points the paper makes about the study in general: Clinical samples were selected based on the availability of cryopreserved specimens, with adults included as active tuberculosis cases and adolescents included as controls. Active tuberculosis TCR-alpha repertoires showed smaller mean NN-distances to GMM-specific TCRs than IGRA-negative controls, suggesting clonal expansion of these TCRs. The smaller NN-distances in active tuberculosis patients were driven in part by shorter CDR3-alpha lengths, while the difference seen for TCR-beta was not statistically significant. Using GEM motif frequencies, a classifier achieved over 65% accuracy, whereas a classifier built on the diverse GMM-specific repertoire got to 87% accuracy (AUROC roughly 0.9).

The immunoSEQ multiplex PCR assay was used to generate TCR libraries, with TCR-beta and/or TCR-alpha/delta assays applied to each sample. The amplified TCR libraries were sequenced using the Illumina high-throughput platform. The paper's data handling went like this. Clustering and dimensionality reduction relied on pairwise TCRdist distances among GMM-specific receptors from T cells that were either sorted ex vivo or expanded in vitro. Each clinical repertoire received a mean NN-distance score, defined as the average TCRdist to the nearest 10% of tetramer-positive reference sequences. GEM TCR motif frequency was computed as the fraction of unique TCRs matching known GEM sequences by V/J usage and CDR3 length. Active tuberculosis was classified by linear discriminant analysis with leave-one-out cross-validation, implemented in scikit-learn. Entries here come from immuneACCESS through TCRdb and include only in-frame sequences with V and J called. Some clones fail to appear in such tables; in the studies checked, an unresolved V gene covers under half of the shortfall, and the cause of the remainder is unknown. V and J calls and clone size are as listed in that table; D and trimming were resolved from the DNA. The table for this sample lists roughly 30,000 clones; 86% of them were counted only once. The ten largest clones add up to roughly 5% of the sample.

Sample time point, as interpreted from the label and publication: new active TB diagnosis, blood taken before or within 7 days of starting treatment. Active tuberculosis patients were HIV-seronegative South African adults aged 18 years or older with a new diagnosis. Active tuberculosis was confirmed by positive sputum smear microscopy and/or positive M. tuberculosis culture. Unsorted cryopreserved PBMC were immunosequenced, covering on average about 96,000 T cells per clinical donor. Points on this clone: Its specific antigen is unknown. Per-base quality was not reported, and no clone a single base away is much larger than it.

The V end loses 4 bases and the J end loses 11 bases, and a stretch of 12 bases separates them. Measured from the cysteine to the phenylalanine, the CDR3 is 12 residues long. Only CDR3 DNA remains: 36 bases, in frame from the first base. CDR1 and CDR2 were assigned from the germline V gene (reference sequence) as MNHEY and SMNVEV. The rearrangement joined TRBV27 to TRBJ2-4; the D gene assignment is ambiguous. Material: PBMCs, obtained at tuberculosis diagnosis. This receptor was identified in an adult with tuberculosis. In nucleotides, the sequence is TGTGCCAGCAGTTCCCCCACTTCGGTTCAGTACTTC. It is translated as CASSSPTSVQYF.